This TCR beta chain was found in a study of T cell repertoires in cytomegalovirus infection (dated by TCRdb to about 2019). Regarding the research as a whole: Alongside well-studied HLA-B-restricted epitopes, the peptide stimulations were aimed at recently identified HLA-C-restricted CMV epitopes, whose presentation resists viral immunomodulation. The HLA type of each donor mattered for the analysis, because public TCR beta signatures pointed to carriage of CMV infection along with the matching HLA type. Results and caveats for the whole study, not just this receptor: The ex vivo response was dominated by HLA-C-restricted CMV-specific TCR beta clonotypes, and the single most frequent clonotype in two of eight donors was supplied by these HLA-C-restricted clonotypes. Cumulative frequency of public TCR beta family members discriminated carriers of CMV infection plus the relevant HLA type in this cohort and an independent approximately 370-donor cohort.

According to the study, the label for this sample's treatment or condition signals: in vitro stimulation with specific CMV peptide epitopes to enrich CMV-specific T cells. This clonotype was seen only a few times. What this receptor recognizes is not known. Base qualities are missing; no much larger clone stands one base away. The germline V gene specifies SGHTA as CDR1 and FQGNSA as CDR2. The CDR3 contains 13 residues, cysteine and phenylalanine counted. CDR3 DNA only is kept here, 39 bases in frame from base 1. The V and J ends are trimmed by 4 bases and 2 bases, leaving 9 bases between them. Sequencing was carried out with an Illumina HiSeq 1500. TCRdb trimmed the raw reads at Q25, called clones with MiXCR and kept productive beta chains. Identical CDR3 proteins give one entry, which carries the most common genes and DNA. This sample holds 40,000 to 55,000 distinct CDR3 sequences; over 20% were observed only once. 85% to 90% of the sample is taken by the ten largest.

This specimen was CD8+ T cells from cultured PBMCs, taken from culture after CMV antigen stimulation. The sequence was collected from a human donor in good health (CMV status not recorded). Some clones in this sample may be carry-over from other donors' samples. The rearrangement combines TRBV7-2 with TRBJ2-7; no D gene is confidently identified. CDR3 region: CASSSTKAYEQYF. The DNA sequence follows: TGTGCCAGCAGCTCGACGAAAGCCTACGAGCAGTACTTC.